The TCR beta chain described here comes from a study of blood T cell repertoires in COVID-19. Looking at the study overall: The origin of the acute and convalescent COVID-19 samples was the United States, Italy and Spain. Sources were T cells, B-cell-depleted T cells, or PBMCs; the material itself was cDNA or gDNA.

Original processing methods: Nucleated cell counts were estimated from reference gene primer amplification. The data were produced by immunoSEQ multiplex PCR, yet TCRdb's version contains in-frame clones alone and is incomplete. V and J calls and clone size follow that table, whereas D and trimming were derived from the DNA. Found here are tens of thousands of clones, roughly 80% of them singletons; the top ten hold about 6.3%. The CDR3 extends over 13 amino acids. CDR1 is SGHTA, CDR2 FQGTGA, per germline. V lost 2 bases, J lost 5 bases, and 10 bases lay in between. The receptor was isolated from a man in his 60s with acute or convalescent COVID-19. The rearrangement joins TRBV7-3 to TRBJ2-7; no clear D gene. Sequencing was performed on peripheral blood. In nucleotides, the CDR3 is TGTGCCAGCAGCTTATCAAACTATAACGAGCAGTACTTC. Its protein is CASSLSNYNEQYF.